Listed below are T cell receptor beta chains from one sample, sequenced in a study of blood T cell repertoires in COVID-19. Assay used: immunoSEQ multiplex PCR; TCRdb lists only in-frame clones, some missing. The sample consists of nearly 200,000 clones, approximately 83% of them appearing once. Sequenced sample: PBMCs or T cells enriched from blood (not recorded which). The receptors originated from a man aged 40-49 years who had recovered from COVID-19. Both conserved end residues are part of each CDR3. Fields, in order: D gene, clone size, J gene, V gene, CDR3 DNA, CDR3 protein. A D gene is named only where the DNA matches it firmly. Some rows mark clone size as missing; the rest say once, few, many or name a class of expanded clone.

d_gene: NA
abundance: NA
j_gene: TRBJ2-2
v_gene: TRBV2
CDR3nt: TGTGCCAGCCCCGGTCCCTGGAACACCGGGGAGCTGTTTTTT
CDR3aa: CASPGPWNTGELFF

d_gene: NA
abundance: NA
j_gene: TRBJ2-1
v_gene: TRBV10-2
CDR3nt: TGCGCCAGCAAGGAGGGAAGCGGGCTGAAACAGTTCTTC
CDR3aa: CASKEGSGLKQFF

d_gene: NA
abundance: NA
j_gene: TRBJ2-5
v_gene: TRBV9
CDR3nt: TGTGCCAGCAGCGCCCGGGACAAGCTAGAGACCCAGTACTTC
CDR3aa: CASSARDKLETQYF

d_gene: TRBD1
abundance: NA
j_gene: TRBJ1-1
v_gene: TRBV18
CDR3nt: TGTGCCAGCTCACCAGAGGGGGCCACTGAAGCTTTCTTT
CDR3aa: CASSPEGATEAFF

d_gene: TRBD1
abundance: NA
j_gene: TRBJ2-7
v_gene: TRBV19
CDR3nt: TGTGCCAGTAGTCCTCGAGGGGGCTTGCCAACCTACGAGCAGTACTTC
CDR3aa: CASSPRGGLPTYEQYF

d_gene: TRBD1
abundance: NA
j_gene: TRBJ1-1
v_gene: TRBV9
CDR3nt: TGTGCCAGCAGCCTCCGGGGACAGCTGAACACTGAAGCTTTCTTT
CDR3aa: CASSLRGQLNTEAFF

d_gene: NA
abundance: NA
j_gene: TRBJ2-3
v_gene: TRBV9
CDR3nt: TGTGCCAGCAGCGTACAGGTTACAGATACGCAGTATTTT
CDR3aa: CASSVQVTDTQYF

d_gene: NA
abundance: NA
j_gene: TRBJ1-2
v_gene: TRBV6-5
CDR3nt: TGTGCCAGCAGTTACTCGATGTGGGGGGACAACTATGGCTACACCTTC
CDR3aa: CASSYSMWGDNYGYTF

d_gene: NA
abundance: NA
j_gene: TRBJ2-7
v_gene: TRBV3-1/TRBV3-2
CDR3nt: TGTGCCAGCAGCCGCCCAGGTGATCTTCTATACGAGCAGTACTTC
CDR3aa: CASSRPGDLLYEQYF

d_gene: NA
abundance: NA
j_gene: TRBJ1-1
v_gene: TRBV4-1
CDR3nt: TGCGCCAGCAGACCGCCTGGGGCCCACACTGAAGCTTTCTTT
CDR3aa: CASRPPGAHTEAFF

d_gene: NA
abundance: NA
j_gene: TRBJ2-7
v_gene: TRBV28
CDR3nt: TGTGCCAGCAGTTTTTCCGGGACATTCCTCTACGAGCAGTACTTC
CDR3aa: CASSFSGTFLYEQYF

d_gene: TRBD1
abundance: NA
j_gene: TRBJ1-1
v_gene: TRBV30
CDR3nt: TGTGCCTGGAGAACCCCGGACAGGGGCACTGAAGCTTTCTTT
CDR3aa: CAWRTPDRGTEAFF

d_gene: NA
abundance: NA
j_gene: TRBJ2-3
v_gene: TRBV4-1
CDR3nt: TGCGCCAGCAGCCGATCGGACAGTCTAAATACGCAGTATTTT
CDR3aa: CASSRSDSLNTQYF

d_gene: TRBD1
abundance: NA
j_gene: TRBJ1-1
v_gene: TRBV10-3
CDR3nt: TGTGCCATCAGCCCCGGGGGGACAGGGGGCGTGATGAACACTGAAGCTTTCTTT
CDR3aa: CAISPGGTGGVMNTEAFF

d_gene: NA
abundance: NA
j_gene: TRBJ2-3
v_gene: TRBV7-2
CDR3nt: TGTGCCAGCAGCTTCACTCGGAGCACAGATACGCAGTATTTT
CDR3aa: CASSFTRSTDTQYF

d_gene: NA
abundance: once
j_gene: TRBJ2-7
v_gene: TRBV5-1
CDR3nt: TGCGCCAGCAGCTTGGCCGAGGGTCCCTACGAGCAGTACTTC
CDR3aa: CASSLAEGPYEQYF

d_gene: NA
abundance: NA
j_gene: TRBJ1-2
v_gene: TRBV5-4
CDR3nt: TGTGCCAGCAGCTCGGGGGTGACCTATGGCTACACCTTC
CDR3aa: CASSSGVTYGYTF

d_gene: TRBD1
abundance: NA
j_gene: TRBJ1-1
v_gene: TRBV5-1
CDR3nt: TGCGCCAGTCTCCGGGACAGGGGATCTGAAGCTTTCTTT
CDR3aa: CASLRDRGSEAFF

d_gene: NA
abundance: NA
j_gene: TRBJ2-7
v_gene: TRBV27
CDR3nt: TGTGCCAGCAGCGTGGGGGCGGGCACCTACGAGCAGTACTTC
CDR3aa: CASSVGAGTYEQYF

d_gene: NA
abundance: NA
j_gene: TRBJ1-2
v_gene: TRBV6-5
CDR3nt: TGTGCCAGCAGTCGTCTCGACAGATCCTTCTATGGCTACACCTTC
CDR3aa: CASSRLDRSFYGYTF

d_gene: NA
abundance: NA
j_gene: TRBJ1-5
v_gene: TRBV7-3
CDR3nt: TGTGCCACCGCAACACGCTTAGGGAGTCAGCCCCAGCATTTT
CDR3aa: CATATRLGSQPQHF

d_gene: NA
abundance: NA
j_gene: TRBJ1-2
v_gene: TRBV14
CDR3nt: TGTGCCAGCAGCCAAGTGGAGGACAGCTTGATGCACTATGGCTACACCTTC
CDR3aa: CASSQVEDSLMHYGYTF

d_gene: NA
abundance: few
j_gene: TRBJ1-2
v_gene: TRBV9
CDR3nt: TGTGCCAGCAGCTTAGACTCTAGGACAGTCTATGGCTACACCTTC
CDR3aa: CASSLDSRTVYGYTF

d_gene: NA
abundance: NA
j_gene: TRBJ1-6
v_gene: TRBV6-1
CDR3nt: TGTGCCAGCAGTGAAACGAGAGATTCACCCCTCCACTTT
CDR3aa: CASSETRDSPLHF

d_gene: TRBD1
abundance: NA
j_gene: TRBJ1-2
v_gene: TRBV6-2/TRBV6-3
CDR3nt: TGTGCCAGCAGTTACGAGACAGGGGGTGACTATGGCTACACCTTC
CDR3aa: CASSYETGGDYGYTF

d_gene: TRBD2
abundance: NA
j_gene: TRBJ2-3
v_gene: TRBV2
CDR3nt: TGTGCCAGCAACCTAGCGGGGGGAGGCACAGATACGCAGTATTTT
CDR3aa: CASNLAGGGTDTQYF

d_gene: TRBD1
abundance: NA
j_gene: TRBJ2-1
v_gene: TRBV2
CDR3nt: TGTGCCAGCGTTGAGGGGGCCCCCGAGCAGTTCTTC
CDR3aa: CASVEGAPEQFF

d_gene: NA
abundance: NA
j_gene: TRBJ2-1
v_gene: TRBV4-2
CDR3nt: TGTGCCAGCAGCCAACGGAGGGGGGGTTACAATGAGCAGTTCTTC
CDR3aa: CASSQRRGGYNEQFF

d_gene: NA
abundance: NA
j_gene: TRBJ1-1
v_gene: TRBV27
CDR3nt: TGTGCCAGCAGTTTTCGCGCGGACAGGAACACTGAAGCTTTCTTT
CDR3aa: CASSFRADRNTEAFF

d_gene: TRBD2
abundance: NA
j_gene: TRBJ2-1
v_gene: TRBV2
CDR3nt: TGTGCCAGCACGATGGGACTAGCCGTTTACAATGAGCAGTTCTTC
CDR3aa: CASTMGLAVYNEQFF

d_gene: NA
abundance: NA
j_gene: TRBJ1-6
v_gene: TRBV19
CDR3nt: TGTGCCAGTAGTACCCCGGGGTACAAGAGCTCCTATAATTCACCCCTCCACTTT
CDR3aa: CASSTPGYKSSYNSPLHF

d_gene: TRBD1
abundance: NA
j_gene: TRBJ1-4
v_gene: TRBV11-2
CDR3nt: TGTGCCAGCAGCTCGGGCCAGGGGGTGGGCGAAAAACTGTTTTTT
CDR3aa: CASSSGQGVGEKLFF

d_gene: NA
abundance: NA
j_gene: TRBJ2-2
v_gene: TRBV2
CDR3nt: TGTGCCAGCAGAGGAGTATCGAACACCGGGGAGCTGTTTTTT
CDR3aa: CASRGVSNTGELFF

d_gene: TRBD1
abundance: NA
j_gene: TRBJ1-4
v_gene: TRBV7-2
CDR3nt: TGTGCCAGCAGAAGGGACAGTCCTAATGAAAAACTGTTTTTT
CDR3aa: CASRRDSPNEKLFF

d_gene: TRBD1
abundance: NA
j_gene: TRBJ2-7
v_gene: TRBV12-3/TRBV12-4
CDR3nt: TGTGCCAGCAGTGCGGGACAGGGGGCTCCCGGTCGCTTC
CDR3aa: CASSAGQGAPGRF

d_gene: NA
abundance: NA
j_gene: TRBJ1-4
v_gene: TRBV6-5
CDR3nt: TGTGCCAGCAGCCCACAGGGTAGCACTAATGAAAAACTGTTTTTT
CDR3aa: CASSPQGSTNEKLFF

d_gene: TRBD2
abundance: NA
j_gene: TRBJ2-3
v_gene: TRBV27
CDR3nt: TGTGCCAGCAGTTTATTAGCGGGGGTCGGCACAGATACGCAGTATTTT
CDR3aa: CASSLLAGVGTDTQYF

d_gene: TRBD1
abundance: NA
j_gene: TRBJ1-2
v_gene: TRBV3-1/TRBV3-2
CDR3nt: TGTGCCAGCAGCGACAGGGCGTTCACGTATGGCTACACCTTC
CDR3aa: CASSDRAFTYGYTF

d_gene: NA
abundance: NA
j_gene: TRBJ1-1
v_gene: TRBV5-1
CDR3nt: TGCGCCAGCAGCGAGCGGGGGTCTGAAGCTTTCTTT
CDR3aa: CASSERGSEAFF

d_gene: NA
abundance: NA
j_gene: TRBJ1-1
v_gene: TRBV18
CDR3nt: TGTGCCAGCTCACCCCAGGGATTGCAGCTAGCTTTCTTT
CDR3aa: CASSPQGLQLAFF

d_gene: TRBD1
abundance: NA
j_gene: TRBJ1-2
v_gene: TRBV28
CDR3nt: TGTGCCAGCAGTTCCCCCGCGACAGGGGACTATGGCTACACCTTC
CDR3aa: CASSSPATGDYGYTF

d_gene: TRBD1
abundance: NA
j_gene: TRBJ2-5
v_gene: TRBV24-1
CDR3nt: TGTGCCACCAGTGACACCGGGACAGGGGCGAAAGAGACCCAGTACTTC
CDR3aa: CATSDTGTGAKETQYF

d_gene: NA
abundance: NA
j_gene: TRBJ2-1
v_gene: TRBV7-2
CDR3nt: TGTGCCAGCAGCTCCCCCGGGGGGCTCTCCTACAATGAGCAGTTCTTC
CDR3aa: CASSSPGGLSYNEQFF

d_gene: TRBD1
abundance: NA
j_gene: TRBJ1-1
v_gene: TRBV30
CDR3nt: TGTGCCTGGAGTTGGGACAGGCTGAACACTGAAGCTTTCTTT
CDR3aa: CAWSWDRLNTEAFF

d_gene: TRBD2
abundance: NA
j_gene: TRBJ2-3
v_gene: TRBV5-1
CDR3nt: TGCGCCAGCGATAGCCGGGGGGACACAGATACGCAGTATTTT
CDR3aa: CASDSRGDTDTQYF

d_gene: TRBD1
abundance: NA
j_gene: TRBJ2-5
v_gene: TRBV7-8
CDR3nt: TGTGCCAGCAGCTTAGTCAGGACAGGGACACCCCAAGAGACCCAGTACTTC
CDR3aa: CASSLVRTGTPQETQYF

d_gene: TRBD2
abundance: NA
j_gene: TRBJ2-5
v_gene: TRBV3-1/TRBV3-2
CDR3nt: TGTGCCAGCAGCCAAGGGGTCCTAGCGGGGGACCAAGAGACCCAGTACTTC
CDR3aa: CASSQGVLAGDQETQYF

d_gene: TRBD1
abundance: NA
j_gene: TRBJ2-7
v_gene: TRBV6-6
CDR3nt: TGTGCCAGCAGTAAGGGGGACAGCTCCTACGAGCAGTACTTC
CDR3aa: CASSKGDSSYEQYF

d_gene: TRBD2
abundance: NA
j_gene: TRBJ2-5
v_gene: TRBV11-2
CDR3nt: TGTGCCAGCAGCCCGAGCGGGGGGGCCGGTCCCCAGTACTTC
CDR3aa: CASSPSGGAGPQYF

d_gene: TRBD1
abundance: NA
j_gene: TRBJ1-5
v_gene: TRBV30
CDR3nt: TGTGCCTGGAGTGTACGGCGGGGACAGACAAATCAGCCCCAGCATTTT
CDR3aa: CAWSVRRGQTNQPQHF

d_gene: TRBD1
abundance: NA
j_gene: TRBJ2-1
v_gene: TRBV7-9
CDR3nt: TGTGCCGGAACAGGGGACGGGGATTATGAGCAGTTCTTC
CDR3aa: CAGTGDGDYEQFF

d_gene: NA
abundance: NA
j_gene: TRBJ2-6
v_gene: TRBV5-1
CDR3nt: TGCGCCAGCAGCTTGGTATTGGGGGGCTCTGGGGCCAACGTCCTGACTTTC
CDR3aa: CASSLVLGGSGANVLTF